The sequence of this T cell receptor (beta chain) was determined in a study of T-cell memory formation after mild COVID-19. MiXCR, applied by TCRdb to the 5' RACE reads, yields one record per CDR3 protein. The top ten hold 10% to 12% of the sample, which has 190,000 or so distinct CDR3 sequences, around 25% seen once. This clonotype has only a few counts. V lost 6 bases to trimming and J lost 4 bases, with 11 bases between them. Looked up from germline, CDR1 is DFQATT and CDR2 is SNEGSKA (reference sequence). This CDR3 spans 12 amino acids. The sample consisted of PBMCs or a T cell subset sorted from them (not recorded which). The chain carries TRBV20-1 and TRBJ2-3; no reliable D call. The origin of this receptor is an adult woman who had mild COVID-19 (a few samples of this study predate the infection). Cell type and time point are not known. For the CDR3, the DNA is TGCAGTGCCAACTACAATGCAGATACGCAGTATTTT. Its protein product is CSANYNADTQYF.